The sample holds many counts of the clone carrying this T cell receptor (beta chain). Its target is not known. This sample stems from a study of regulatory T cells in long-lasting Graves disease. Study findings and constraints: Preferential use of TRBV28, TRBJ1-2 and TRBJ2-5 was seen in persistent disease.

The CDR3 extends over 16 amino acids. Germline lookup yields CDR1 MDHEN and CDR2 SYDVKM. V dropped 5 bases and J dropped 5 bases, with 20 bases sitting between them. Stated time point: newly diagnosed GD, antithyroid drugs for less than 3 months. TCR sequences were obtained from RNA taken from PBMCs. HTBI primers from iRepertoire and Arm-PCR of CDR3 regions yielded the TCR beta libraries. As originally analysed: From all samples, identification returned 14 TRBJ and approximately 67 TRBV segments. TCRdb re-called the multiplex PCR reads through MiXCR, storing one row per CDR3 protein. The authors' filters were not applied to this entry. This table has about 430,000 distinct CDR3 sequences, approximately 16% appearing once. Separately, the same data were catalogued under a study of T cells in Graves' hyperthyroidism and ophthalmopathy.

V and J are TRBV28 and TRBJ2-3; D ambiguous. The material sequenced was peripheral blood mononuclear cells (PBMCs), taken at new diagnosis, from a patient treated with antithyroid drugs. This receptor was obtained from a woman in her thirties or forties with Graves disease. The CDR3 region is CASSPLKEGPEDTQYF. The CDR3 DNA follows: TGTGCCAGCAGTCCCCTAAAAGAAGGGCCGGAAGATACGCAGTATTTT.